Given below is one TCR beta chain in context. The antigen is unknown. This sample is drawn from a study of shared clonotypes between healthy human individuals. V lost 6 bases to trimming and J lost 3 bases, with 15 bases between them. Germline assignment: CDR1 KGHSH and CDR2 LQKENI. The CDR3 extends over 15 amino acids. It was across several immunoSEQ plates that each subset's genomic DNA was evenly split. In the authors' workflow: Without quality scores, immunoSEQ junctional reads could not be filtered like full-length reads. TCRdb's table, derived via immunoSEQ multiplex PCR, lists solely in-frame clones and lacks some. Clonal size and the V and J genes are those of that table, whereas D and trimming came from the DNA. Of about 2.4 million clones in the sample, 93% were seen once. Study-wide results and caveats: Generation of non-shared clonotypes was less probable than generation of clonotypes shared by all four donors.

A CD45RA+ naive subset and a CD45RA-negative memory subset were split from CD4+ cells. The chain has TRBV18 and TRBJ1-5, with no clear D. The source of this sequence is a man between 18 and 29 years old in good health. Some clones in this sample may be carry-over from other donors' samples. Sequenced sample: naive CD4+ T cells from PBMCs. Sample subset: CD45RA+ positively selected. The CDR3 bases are TGTGCCAGCTCCCCCGGGTCGGCTACCAATCAGCCCCAGCATTTT. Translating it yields CASSPGSATNQPQHF.